Listed below are T cell receptor beta chains from one sample, sequenced in a study of blood T cell repertoires in COVID-19. TCRdb's table, derived via immunoSEQ multiplex PCR, lists solely in-frame clones and lacks some. The sample contains about 500,000 clones, roughly 91% of which appear only once. The sequenced sample consisted of peripheral blood. Receptors were obtained from a woman aged 50 to 60 with COVID-19, enrolled during active disease. The CDR3 runs from the conserved cysteine through the conserved F or W. The D gene is left open where the match is weak. Clone size is not always given. Where it is, it says once, few, many or a class for expanded clones.

j_call | d_call | clone_size | v_call | cdr3_aa | cdr3_nt
TRBJ1-5 | NA | NA | TRBV5-6 | CASSIRRTASNQPQHF | TGTGCCAGCAGCATTCGTCGGACAGCCAGCAATCAGCCCCAGCATTTT
TRBJ2-1 | TRBD2 | NA | TRBV5-5 | CASSLVGSGAYNEQFF | TGTGCCAGCAGCTTGGTTGGTAGCGGGGCGTACAATGAGCAGTTCTTC
TRBJ1-4 | TRBD1 | NA | TRBV18 | CASSPTDREGEKLFF | TGTGCCAGCTCACCAACGGACAGGGAGGGTGAAAAACTGTTTTTT
TRBJ1-3 | NA | NA | TRBV30 | CAWSIGGRYTIYF | TGTGCCTGGAGTATAGGAGGGAGGTACACCATATATTTT
TRBJ1-2 | NA | NA | TRBV7-9 | CASSPRAGESNGYTF | TGTGCCAGCAGTCCCCGAGCCGGGGAGTCGAATGGCTACACCTTC
TRBJ2-5 | NA | NA | TRBV7-2 | CASSLSSYQETQYF | TGTGCCAGCAGCTTATCGTCGTACCAAGAGACCCAGTACTTC
TRBJ1-1 | NA | NA | TRBV19 | CASSIAGRGRVNTEAFF | TGTGCCAGTAGTATAGCAGGAAGAGGCAGGGTGAACACTGAAGCTTTCTTT
TRBJ2-7 | NA | NA | TRBV27 | CASSREPTDPYEQYF | TGTGCCAGCAGCCGTGAGCCGACAGACCCCTACGAGCAGTACTTC
TRBJ1-1 | NA | once | TRBV5-1 | CASRPLGGDGEAFF | TGCGCCAGCAGACCCCTCGGGGGTGATGGTGAAGCTTTCTTT
TRBJ2-5 | NA | NA | TRBV6-1 | CASSEWGGQETQYF | TGTGCCAGCAGTGAATGGGGAGGACAAGAGACCCAGTACTTC
TRBJ2-2 | NA | NA | TRBV3-1/TRBV3-2 | CASSLQEGVHTGELFF | TGTGCCAGCAGCCTACAAGAAGGGGTACACACCGGGGAGCTGTTTTTT
TRBJ2-2 | TRBD2 | few | TRBV11-2 | CASTHLLGSGGTGELFF | TGTGCCAGCACCCACCTTCTCGGATCCGGGGGGACCGGGGAGCTGTTTTTT
TRBJ2-2 | NA | NA | TRBV19 | CASRQGARHLTGELFF | TGTGCCAGTAGGCAGGGCGCACGTCATTTAACCGGGGAGCTGTTTTTT
TRBJ1-6 | NA | NA | TRBV14 | CASSLSAGTRSPLHF | TGTGCCAGCAGCCTTTCAGCGGGAACGCGATCACCCCTCCACTTT
TRBJ1-2 | TRBD1 | NA | TRBV19 | CASSPGTGSNYGYTF | TGTGCCAGTAGTCCTGGGACAGGGTCTAACTATGGCTACACCTTC
TRBJ2-7 | NA | NA | TRBV5-6 | CASSLISRGEQYF | TGTGCCAGCAGCCTCATTAGTAGGGGCGAGCAGTACTTC
TRBJ2-2 | NA | NA | TRBV27 | CASSWRGPTGELFF | TGTGCCAGCAGTTGGAGGGGACCCACCGGGGAGCTGTTTTTT
TRBJ1-4 | NA | NA | TRBV28 | CASTIGVREKLFF | TGTGCCAGCACTATCGGAGTCCGTGAAAAACTGTTTTTT
TRBJ1-2 | NA | NA | TRBV30 | CGTGANYGYTF | TGTGGAACAGGAGCTAACTATGGCTACACCTTC
TRBJ2-6 | NA | NA | TRBV5-8 | CASSFYSGANVLTF | TGTGCCAGCAGCTTTTACTCTGGGGCCAACGTCCTGACTTTC